These T cell receptor beta chains were read from a single sample in a study of PD-1 blockade in classical Hodgkin lymphoma. The protocol was immunoSEQ multiplex PCR, while the TCRdb copy is restricted to in-frame clones and leaves out a portion. In the table there are roughly 10,000 clones, over 80% of which are singletons. The source was CD4+ T cells from blood, collected before the fourth cycle of nivolumab. The receptors were sampled from a human donor with classical Hodgkin lymphoma. The CDR3 runs from the conserved cysteine through the conserved F or W. A D gene is named only where the DNA matches it firmly. A clone size is listed for some rows: how often the clone was seen (once, few, many), or a class if it is expanded.

14	once	TRBV27	NA	TRBJ1-2	TGTGCCAGCAGTGGGGGAAGGTGGAACTATGGCTACACCTTC	CASSGGRWNYGYTF
13	NA	TRBV27	TRBD2	TRBJ2-7	TGTGCCAGCAGTTTTGTAGCGGGGTACGAGCAGTACTTC	CASSFVAGYEQYF
15	once	TRBV10-3	TRBD2	TRBJ2-7	TGTGCCATCAGTGTAGGATTAGGCGGGGGGGACGAGCAGTACTTC	CAISVGLGGGDEQYF
18	NA	TRBV4-3	TRBD2	TRBJ2-5	TGCGCCAGCAGCCATTCACTGGGGACTAGCGGGAGAGGGGAGACCCAGTACTTC	CASSHSLGTSGRGETQYF
16	NA	TRBV27	NA	TRBJ2-7	TGTGCCAGCAGTTCCCTAACGGGAGTTTCACCCTACGAGCAGTACTTC	CASSSLTGVSPYEQYF
16	NA	TRBV12-5	TRBD1	TRBJ2-7	TGTGCTAGTGGTTTGATTCTCCGGGACAGCGCTTACGAGCAGTACTTC	CASGLILRDSAYEQYF
15	NA	TRBV10-3	NA	TRBJ2-2	TGTGCCATCGCCCCTACAGGGTCGAACACCGGGGAGCTGTTTTTT	CAIAPTGSNTGELFF
16	NA	TRBV2	TRBD1	TRBJ2-5	TGTGCCAGCAGTCTCCTCAGGACAGGGGTCCAAGTAAGGGAGTACTTC	CASSLLRTGVQVREYF
17	NA	TRBV5-4	NA	TRBJ1-6	TGTGCCAGCAGGCAAGATTCAGGGGACTCCTATAATTCACCCCTCCACTTT	CASRQDSGDSYNSPLHF
13	NA	TRBV9	NA	TRBJ1-4	TGTGCCAGCAGTTCCGGTGTTAATGAAAAACTGTTTTTT	CASSSGVNEKLFF
16	few	TRBV6-5	TRBD1	TRBJ2-3	TGTGCCAGCAGTTACTCGAGCGGACAGGGTGGGAGTACGCAGTATTTT	CASSYSSGQGGSTQYF
16	NA	TRBV28	TRBD1	TRBJ2-1	TGTGCCAGCAGTTTAACAGGGGGGATCACCTACAATGAGCAGTTCTTC	CASSLTGGITYNEQFF
13	few	TRBV7-2	NA	TRBJ1-5	TGTGCCAGCAGCAACAGCCCGAATCAGCCCCAGCATTTT	CASSNSPNQPQHF
13	NA	TRBV10-3	NA	TRBJ2-1	TGTGCCATCAGGGGCACTGACTACAATGAGCAGTTCTTC	CAIRGTDYNEQFF
13	NA	TRBV7-9	NA	TRBJ2-7	TGTGCCAGCAGCTTATCCCACACCTACGAGCAGTACTTC	CASSLSHTYEQYF
14	NA	TRBV6-5	NA	TRBJ1-3	TGTGCCAGCAGTTCGGACTACTCTGGAAACACCATATATTTT	CASSSDYSGNTIYF
18	NA	TRBV27	TRBD2	TRBJ2-4	TGTGCCAGCAGTTATCTAGCGGGAGGGCCGTTAGCCAAAAACATTCAGTACTTC	CASSYLAGGPLAKNIQYF
16	NA	TRBV6-6	NA	TRBJ2-7	TGTGCCAGCAGTTCCCACAGGGTCTCTGGTAGCAACGAGCAGTACTTC	CASSSHRVSGSNEQYF
15	NA	TRBV30	TRBD1	TRBJ2-5	TGTGCCTGGAGATTGAGGACAGGGCCCCCAGGGACCCAGTACTTC	CAWRLRTGPPGTQYF
13	NA	TRBV29-1	TRBD1	TRBJ2-7	TGCAGCGTCGGACAGGGAGAGCTCTACGAGCAGTACTTC	CSVGQGELYEQYF
17	NA	TRBV5-4	TRBD2	TRBJ2-2	TGTGCCAGCAGCACTGGAGTAGCGGGGGGTGGCACCGGGGAGCTGTTTTTT	CASSTGVAGGGTGELFF
16	NA	TRBV5-6	TRBD2	TRBJ2-7	TGTGCCAGCAGCACCTACCGGACTAGCGTCCCCTACGAGCAGTACTTC	CASSTYRTSVPYEQYF
15	once	TRBV5-1	NA	TRBJ2-2	TGCGCCAGCAGCTTGGGGGCGGATAACACCGGGGAGCTGTTTTTT	CASSLGADNTGELFF
15	NA	TRBV2	TRBD2	TRBJ2-1	TGTGCCAGCAGAGATCTAGCGGGCGGGGAATGGGAGCAGTTCTTC	CASRDLAGGEWEQFF
14	NA	TRBV7-6	NA	TRBJ2-7	TGTGCCAGCAGCCCCCCAGGGCAATCCTACGAGCAGTACTTC	CASSPPGQSYEQYF
16	NA	TRBV7-9	NA	TRBJ2-3	TGTGCCAGCAGCTCTCTTTGGGAGGCCGGCACAGATACGCAGTATTTT	CASSSLWEAGTDTQYF
14	once	TRBV6-1	NA	TRBJ2-7	TGTGCCAGCAGTGTAAGGTCCGGAACCTACGAGCAGTACTTC	CASSVRSGTYEQYF
19	NA	TRBV2	TRBD1	TRBJ1-5	TGTGCCAGCAGGGGACCGGACAGGGGGAAATCCGATAGCAATCAGCCCCAGCATTTT	CASRGPDRGKSDSNQPQHF
15	NA	TRBV21-1	NA	TRBJ2-2	TGTGCCAGCAGCCCTCGTTGGGTAGAAACCGGGGAGCTGTTTTTT	CASSPRWVETGELFF
14	NA	TRBV15	TRBD1	TRBJ2-2	TGTGCCACCAGAGGGACAGGGAACACCGGGGAGCTGTTTTTT	CATRGTGNTGELFF
11	NA	TRBV6-1	NA	TRBJ1-2	TGTGCCAGCAGTCAGGGGTTTGGCTACACCTTC	CASSQGFGYTF
12	NA	TRBV4-2	NA	TRBJ2-3	TGTGCCAGCAGCCAATTGGGAGATACGCAGTATTTT	CASSQLGDTQYF
14	NA	TRBV9	NA	TRBJ2-7	TGTGCCAGCAGCGTAGGGGGACCTAGCTACGAGCAGTACTTC	CASSVGGPSYEQYF
14	once	TRBV9	NA	TRBJ2-7	TGTGCCAGCAGCCCCCGACAGGCCCAAGGCGAGCAGTACTTC	CASSPRQAQGEQYF
13	NA	TRBV19	NA	TRBJ2-1	TGTGCCAGTAGTCCCCTGGTTGGCAATGAGCAGTTCTTC	CASSPLVGNEQFF
15	NA	TRBV7-8	TRBD1	TRBJ1-3	TGTGCCAGCAGTTTCACAGGGGGCGGTGGAAACACCATATATTTT	CASSFTGGGGNTIYF
10	NA	TRBV20-1	NA	TRBJ2-7	TGCAGTGCTAGTCAATACGAGCAGTACTTC	CSASQYEQYF
16	NA	TRBV6-1	NA	TRBJ1-5	TGTGCCAGCAGTGATTCCAGTAGTTATAGCAATCAGCCCCAGCATTTT	CASSDSSSYSNQPQHF
16	NA	TRBV7-9	NA	TRBJ1-2	TGTGCCAGCAGCCAGCATGGGGCGGGGTTGGGCTATGGCTACACCTTC	CASSQHGAGLGYGYTF
16	NA	TRBV11-1	TRBD2	TRBJ2-3	TGTGCCAGCAGCATCACTAGCGGGGGGGCCGGGGATACGCAGTATTTT	CASSITSGGAGDTQYF
14	NA	TRBV18	TRBD2	TRBJ2-5	TGTGCCAGCTCACCAACAACGGGGGGAGAGACCCAGTACTTC	CASSPTTGGETQYF
13	NA	TRBV7-8	NA	TRBJ1-1	TGTGCCAGCAGCCAGGACGGATATACTGAAGCTTTCTTT	CASSQDGYTEAFF
13	NA	TRBV4-2	NA	TRBJ1-1	TGTGCCAGCAGCCAAGATCAGGACGCTGAAGCTTTCTTT	CASSQDQDAEAFF
15	NA	TRBV18	TRBD1	TRBJ1-1	TGTGCCAGCTCACCAACCCGGGACAGTCACACTGAAGCTTTCTTT	CASSPTRDSHTEAFF
18	NA	TRBV7-2	TRBD2	TRBJ2-7	TGTGCCAGCAGCTGGAAGGGCGGGACTAGCGGGAAGTCCTACGAGCAGTACTTC	CASSWKGGTSGKSYEQYF